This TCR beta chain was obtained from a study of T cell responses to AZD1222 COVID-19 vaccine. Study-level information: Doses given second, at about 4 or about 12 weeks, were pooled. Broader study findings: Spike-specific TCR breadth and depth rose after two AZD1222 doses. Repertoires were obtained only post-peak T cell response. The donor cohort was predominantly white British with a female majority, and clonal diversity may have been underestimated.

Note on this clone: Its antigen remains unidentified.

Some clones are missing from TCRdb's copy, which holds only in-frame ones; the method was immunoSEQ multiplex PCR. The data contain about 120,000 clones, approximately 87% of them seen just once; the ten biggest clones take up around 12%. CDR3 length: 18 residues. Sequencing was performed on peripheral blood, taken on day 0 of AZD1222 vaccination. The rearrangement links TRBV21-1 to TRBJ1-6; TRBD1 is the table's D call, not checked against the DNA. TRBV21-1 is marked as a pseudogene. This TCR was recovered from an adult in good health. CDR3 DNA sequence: TGTGCCAGCAGCAAAGTTGGGCAGAGGGACAGGGTAAATTCACCCCTCCACTTT. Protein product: CASSKVGQRDRVNSPLHF.